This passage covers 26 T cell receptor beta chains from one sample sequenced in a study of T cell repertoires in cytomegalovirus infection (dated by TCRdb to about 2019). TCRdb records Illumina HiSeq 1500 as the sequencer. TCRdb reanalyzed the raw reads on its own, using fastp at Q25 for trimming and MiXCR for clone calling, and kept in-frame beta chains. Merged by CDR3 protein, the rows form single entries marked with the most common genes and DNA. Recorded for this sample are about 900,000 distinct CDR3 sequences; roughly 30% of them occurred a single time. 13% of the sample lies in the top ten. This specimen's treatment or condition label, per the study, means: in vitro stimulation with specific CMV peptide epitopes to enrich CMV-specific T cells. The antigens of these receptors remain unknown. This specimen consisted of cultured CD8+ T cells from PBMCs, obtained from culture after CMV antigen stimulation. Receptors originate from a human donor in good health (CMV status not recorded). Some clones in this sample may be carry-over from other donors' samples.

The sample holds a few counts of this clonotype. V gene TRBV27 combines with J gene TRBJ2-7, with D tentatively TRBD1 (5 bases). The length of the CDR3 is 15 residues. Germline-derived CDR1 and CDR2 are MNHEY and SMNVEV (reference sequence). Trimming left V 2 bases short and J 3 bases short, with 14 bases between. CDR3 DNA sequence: TGTGCCAGCAGTTTAGATCTGCAGGGTAACTACGAGCAGTACGTC. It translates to CASSLDLQGNYEQYV.

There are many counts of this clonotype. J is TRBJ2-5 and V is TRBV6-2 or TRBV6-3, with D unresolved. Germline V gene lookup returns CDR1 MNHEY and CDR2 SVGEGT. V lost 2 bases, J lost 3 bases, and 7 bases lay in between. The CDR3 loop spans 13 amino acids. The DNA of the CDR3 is TGTGCCAGCAGTTACCGCCAGAAAGAGACCCAGTACTTC. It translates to CASSYRQKETQYF.

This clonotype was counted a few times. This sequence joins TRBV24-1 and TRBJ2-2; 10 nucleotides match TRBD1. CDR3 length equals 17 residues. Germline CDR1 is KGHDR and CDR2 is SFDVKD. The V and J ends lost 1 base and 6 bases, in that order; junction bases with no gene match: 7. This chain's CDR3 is CATSDLLGQGVSGELFF. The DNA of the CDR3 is TGTGCCACCAGTGATTTATTAGGACAGGGGGTGTCCGGGGAGCTGTTTTTT.

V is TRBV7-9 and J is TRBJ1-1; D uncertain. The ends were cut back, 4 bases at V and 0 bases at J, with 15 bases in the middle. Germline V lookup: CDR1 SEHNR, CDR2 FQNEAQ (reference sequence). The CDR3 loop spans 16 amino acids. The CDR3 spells CASSSATARLNTEAFF. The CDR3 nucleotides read TGTGCCAGCAGCTCGGCGACCGCTAGGTTGAACACTGAAGCTTTCTTT.

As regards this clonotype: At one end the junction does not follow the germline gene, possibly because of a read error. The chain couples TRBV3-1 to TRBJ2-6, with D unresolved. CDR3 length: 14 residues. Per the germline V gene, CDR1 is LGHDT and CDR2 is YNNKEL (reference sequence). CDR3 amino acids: CASSHFSVANVLTF. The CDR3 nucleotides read TGTGCCAGCAGCCATTTCTCTGTGGCCAACGTCCTGACTTTC.

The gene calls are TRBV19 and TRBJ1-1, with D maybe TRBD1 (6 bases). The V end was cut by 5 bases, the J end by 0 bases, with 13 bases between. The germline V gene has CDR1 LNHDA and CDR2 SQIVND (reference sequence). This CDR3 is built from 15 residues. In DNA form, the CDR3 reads TGTGCCAGTAGTCCGGAAGGGGGGCTGAACACTGAAGCTTTCTTT. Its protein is CASSPEGGLNTEAFF.

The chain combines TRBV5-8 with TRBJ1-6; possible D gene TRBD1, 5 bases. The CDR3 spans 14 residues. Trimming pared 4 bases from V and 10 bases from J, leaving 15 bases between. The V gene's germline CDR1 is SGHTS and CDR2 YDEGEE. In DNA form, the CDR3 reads TGTGCCAGCAGCCAAGGGCAGGGTCGATCACCCCTCCACTTT. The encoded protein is CASSQGQGRSPLHF.

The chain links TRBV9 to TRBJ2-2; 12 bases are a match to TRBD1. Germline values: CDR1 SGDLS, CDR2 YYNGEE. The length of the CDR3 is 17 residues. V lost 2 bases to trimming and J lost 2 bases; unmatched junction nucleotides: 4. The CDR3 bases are TGTGCCAGCAGCGTCCCCGGGACAGGGGGCAACACCGGGGAGCTGTTTTTT. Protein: CASSVPGTGGNTGELFF.

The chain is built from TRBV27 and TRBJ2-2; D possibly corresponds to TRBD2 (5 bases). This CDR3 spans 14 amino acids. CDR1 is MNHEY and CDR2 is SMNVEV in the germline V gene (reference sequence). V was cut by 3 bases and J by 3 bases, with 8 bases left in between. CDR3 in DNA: TGTGCCAGCAGTTTTGGACTTCACACCGGGGAGCTGTTTTTT. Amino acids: CASSFGLHTGELFF.

The CDR3, as DNA: TGCGCCAGTTTGATGAGTAAAAGGAATTCACCCCTCCACTTT. The encoded protein is CASLMSKRNSPLHF. J is TRBJ1-6 and V is TRBV10-1, with D hard to call. V was shortened by 9 bases and J by 7 bases, with 16 bases between the two germline ends. The CDR3 is made up of 14 amino acids. Germline CDR1 reads WNHNN; CDR2 reads SYGVQD (reference sequence).

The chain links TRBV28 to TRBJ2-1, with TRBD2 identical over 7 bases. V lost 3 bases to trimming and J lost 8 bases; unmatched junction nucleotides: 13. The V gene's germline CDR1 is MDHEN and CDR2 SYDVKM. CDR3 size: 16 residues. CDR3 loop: CASSFRNPGGPDEQFF. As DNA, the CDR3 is TGTGCCAGCAGTTTCCGGAACCCGGGGGGACCCGATGAGCAGTTCTTC.

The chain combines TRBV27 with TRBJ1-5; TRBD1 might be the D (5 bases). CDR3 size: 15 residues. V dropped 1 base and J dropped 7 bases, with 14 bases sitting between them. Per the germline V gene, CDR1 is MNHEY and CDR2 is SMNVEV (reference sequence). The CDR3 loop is CASSLYGALGQPQHF. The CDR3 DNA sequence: TGTGCCAGCAGTTTATACGGGGCGCTGGGCCAGCCCCAGCATTTT.

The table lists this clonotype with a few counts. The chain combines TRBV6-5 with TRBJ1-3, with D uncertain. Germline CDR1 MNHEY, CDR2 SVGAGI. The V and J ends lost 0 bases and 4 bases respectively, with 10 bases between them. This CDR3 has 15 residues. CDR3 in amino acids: CASSYSRTTGNTIYF. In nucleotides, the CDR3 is TGTGCCAGCAGTTACTCAAGAACAACGGGAAACACCATATATTTT.

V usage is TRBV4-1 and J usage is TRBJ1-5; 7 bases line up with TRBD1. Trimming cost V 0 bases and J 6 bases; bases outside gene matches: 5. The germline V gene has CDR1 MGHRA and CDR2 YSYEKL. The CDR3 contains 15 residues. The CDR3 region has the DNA TGCGCCAGCAGCCAAGAAGAGGGGGCGCTTCAGCCCCAGCATTTT. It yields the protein CASSQEEGALQPQHF.

The CDR3 region is CASGPGTGTEAFF. The CDR3 nucleotides are TGTGCCAGCGGGCCCGGGACAGGGACTGAAGCTTTCTTT. The chain is built from TRBV6-1 and TRBJ1-1, with 9 bases that match TRBD1. With 8 bases clipped from V and 5 bases from J, the junction kept 6 bases outside the gene matches. CDR3 length: 13 residues. CDR1 is MNHNS, CDR2 SASEGT, per germline.

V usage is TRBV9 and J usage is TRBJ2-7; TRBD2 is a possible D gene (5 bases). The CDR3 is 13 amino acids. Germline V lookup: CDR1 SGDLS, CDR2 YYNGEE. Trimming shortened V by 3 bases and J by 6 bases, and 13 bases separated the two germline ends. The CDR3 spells CASSEGVRGEQYV. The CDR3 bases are TGTGCCAGCAGCGAGGGAGTTCGGGGCGAGCAGTACGTC.

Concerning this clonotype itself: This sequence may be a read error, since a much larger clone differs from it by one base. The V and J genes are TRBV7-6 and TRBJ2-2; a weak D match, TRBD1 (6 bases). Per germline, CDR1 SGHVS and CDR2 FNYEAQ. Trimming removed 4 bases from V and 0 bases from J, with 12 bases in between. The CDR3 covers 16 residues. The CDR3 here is CASSYGQPPNTGELFF. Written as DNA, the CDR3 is TGTGCCAGCAGCTACGGACAGCCACCGAACACCGGGGAGCTGTTTTTT.

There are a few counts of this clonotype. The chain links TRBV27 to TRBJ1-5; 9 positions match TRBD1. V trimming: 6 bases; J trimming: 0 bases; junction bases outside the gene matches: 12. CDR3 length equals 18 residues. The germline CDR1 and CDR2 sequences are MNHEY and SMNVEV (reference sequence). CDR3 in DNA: TGTGCCAGCAGAAAGGGCCCGGGACAGGGTAGTAGCAATCAGCCCCAGCATTTT. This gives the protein CASRKGPGQGSSNQPQHF.

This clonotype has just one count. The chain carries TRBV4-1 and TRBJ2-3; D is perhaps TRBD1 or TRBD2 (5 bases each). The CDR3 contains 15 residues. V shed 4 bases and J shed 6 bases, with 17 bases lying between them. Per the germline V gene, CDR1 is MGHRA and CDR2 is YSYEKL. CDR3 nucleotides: TGCGCCAGCAGCCCTGTGCTCGCCGGGACGGATACGCAGTATTTT. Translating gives CASSPVLAGTDTQYF.

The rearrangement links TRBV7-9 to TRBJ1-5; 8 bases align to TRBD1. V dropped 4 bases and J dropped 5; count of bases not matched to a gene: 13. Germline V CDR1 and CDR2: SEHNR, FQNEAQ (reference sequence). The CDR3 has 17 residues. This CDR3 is CASSSDRGLEIDQPQHF. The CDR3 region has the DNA TGTGCCAGCAGCTCCGACAGGGGTCTAGAAATTGATCAGCCCCAGCATTTT.

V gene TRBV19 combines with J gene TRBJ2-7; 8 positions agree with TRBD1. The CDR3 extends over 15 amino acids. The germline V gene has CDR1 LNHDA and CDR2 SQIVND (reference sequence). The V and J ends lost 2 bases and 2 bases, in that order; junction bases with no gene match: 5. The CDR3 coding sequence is TGTGCCAGTAGTATATTGGCGACAGGGGCCTACGAGCAGTACTTC. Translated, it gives CASSILATGAYEQYF.

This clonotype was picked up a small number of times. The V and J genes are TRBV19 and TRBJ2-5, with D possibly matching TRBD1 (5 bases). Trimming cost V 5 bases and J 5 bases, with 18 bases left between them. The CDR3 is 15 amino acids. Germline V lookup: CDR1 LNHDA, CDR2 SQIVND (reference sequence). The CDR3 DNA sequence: TGTGCCAGTAGTTTAGGGGAAAGGTCCACGGAGACCCAGTACTTC. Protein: CASSLGERSTETQYF.

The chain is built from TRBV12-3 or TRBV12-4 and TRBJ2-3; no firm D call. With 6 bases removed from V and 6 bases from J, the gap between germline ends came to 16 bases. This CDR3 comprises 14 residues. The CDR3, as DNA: TGTGCCAGCAGCCCGTCGACCGGCGCGGATACGCAGTATTTT. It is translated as CASSPSTGADTQYF.

The CDR3 here is CASRLQGSLTYNEQFF. Written as DNA, the CDR3 is TGTGCCAGCAGATTACAGGGGAGTTTAACTTACAATGAGCAGTTCTTC. The chain couples TRBV6-5 to TRBJ2-1; 7 bases match TRBD1. The CDR3 runs to 16 residues. After removal of 6 bases from V and 4 bases from J, the junction contained 12 bases not matched to a gene. Germline assignment: CDR1 MNHEY and CDR2 SVGAGI.

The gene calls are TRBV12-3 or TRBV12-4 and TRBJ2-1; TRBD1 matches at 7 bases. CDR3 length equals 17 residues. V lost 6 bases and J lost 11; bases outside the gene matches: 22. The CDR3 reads CASRSRVTQLDRAKQFF. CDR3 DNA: TGTGCCAGCAGATCCAGGGTTACCCAATTAGACAGGGCCAAGCAGTTCTTC.

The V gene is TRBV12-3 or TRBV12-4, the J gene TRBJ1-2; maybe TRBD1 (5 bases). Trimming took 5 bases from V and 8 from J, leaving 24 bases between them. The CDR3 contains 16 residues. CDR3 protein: CASSTWGGLGDIGYTF. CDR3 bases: TGTGCCAGCAGTACTTGGGGCGGGTTGGGAGATATCGGCTACACCTTC.